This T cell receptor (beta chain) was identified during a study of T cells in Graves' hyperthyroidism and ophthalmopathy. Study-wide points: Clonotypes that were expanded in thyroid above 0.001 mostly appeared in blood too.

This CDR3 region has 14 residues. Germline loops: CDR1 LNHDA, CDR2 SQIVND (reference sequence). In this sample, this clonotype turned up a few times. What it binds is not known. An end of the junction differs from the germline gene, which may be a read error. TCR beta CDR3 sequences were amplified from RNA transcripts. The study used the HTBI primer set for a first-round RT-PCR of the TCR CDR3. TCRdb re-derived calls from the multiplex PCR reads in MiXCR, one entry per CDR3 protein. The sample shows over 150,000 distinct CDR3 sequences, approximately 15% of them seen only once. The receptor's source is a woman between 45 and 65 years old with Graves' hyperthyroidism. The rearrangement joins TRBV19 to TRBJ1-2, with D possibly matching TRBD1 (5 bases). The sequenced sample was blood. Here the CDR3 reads CSSRSPGTLRSYTF. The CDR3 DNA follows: TGTTCCAGTAGATCCCCCGGGACCCTGAGGAGCTACACCTTC.